This paragraph reports one T cell receptor (beta chain). Germline loops: CDR1 KGHSH, CDR2 LQKENI. V lost 4 bases and J lost 0, with 12 bases in between. The CDR3 consists of 15 residues. This entry belongs to a study of control samples from healthy donors and cancer patients. The assay was immunoSEQ multiplex PCR, and TCRdb's table has in-frame clones only and misses some. The table has some 64,000 clones, around 87% seen once; the top ten hold 2% to 2.5%. V usage is TRBV18 and J usage is TRBJ1-1; a weak D match, TRBD1 (5 bases). Sequences were obtained from PBMCs. The receptor comes from a woman aged 45 to 65 with head and neck cancer. CDR3 nucleotide sequence: TGTGCCAGCTCACTTCGACAGAACTTGAACACTGAAGCTTTCTTT. Residues: CASSLRQNLNTEAFF.